This T cell receptor (beta chain) was identified during a study of tumor-infiltrating lymphocytes in primary liver carcinoma (TCRdb year 2017). Context from the whole study: Surgical resection was performed in China between November 2015 and 2016 on about 5 patients with histopathologically diagnosed primary liver carcinoma. A total of some 35 specimens from 5 patients underwent TCRbeta repertoire sequencing, comprising roughly 25 tumor regions, 5 adjacent noncancerous liver tissues and 5 peripheral blood samples. Each sample produced about 3.5 to 7.13 million productive TCRbeta reads, and read depth showed no significant difference between tissue types. Reproducibility between technical replicate repertoires was high, with correlation coefficients above 0.95 and mean shared-clone rates about 0.89. The five patients had tumors staged T1-T3 N0M0, with maximum diameters ranging from about 4.2 to 10 cm. Of the five patients (three men and two women, aged 30 to 69 years), four had hepatocellular carcinoma and one had combined HCC and intrahepatic cholangiocarcinoma. For each liver tumor, the study sampled five regions along with adjacent normal tissue and blood, and applied TCRbeta repertoire sequencing, expression microarrays and whole-exome sequencing.

In the case of this clonotype: Its antigen is not yet known. At one boundary the junction diverges from the germline segment, which might be a read error.

Blood RNA was extracted from unsorted whole blood using TRIzol reagent, and germline DNA was obtained with the DNeasy Blood & Tissue kit. Patients had chronic HBV infection and were treatment-naive at sampling. Before surgery, four milliliters of peripheral blood were collected into K2EDTA tubes. What the authors observed across the whole study: Because sequencing covered only the TCR beta chain and unpaired alpha chains were not captured, true repertoire diversity is likely underestimated. Pairs of tumor regions showed greater repertoire overlap (mean about 35%) than tumor-adjacent pairs (about 17%) or tumor-blood pairs (roughly 15%), which is consistent with antigen-driven expansion. The top 250 clones accounted for a significantly greater share of the repertoire in tumors than in blood (p = 0.039). Bulk unsorted samples precluded comparing CD4+ and CD8+ T cell repertoires. Only a few patients were included in the study, and the authors note that the findings should be validated in a larger study.

The CDR3 holds 15 amino acids from the cysteine to the phenylalanine. The kept DNA is CDR3 alone, 45 bases in frame from the first base. Taken from the germline V gene, the CDR1 and CDR2 loops are SQVTM and ANQGSEA. A constant-region primer and ProtoScript II reverse transcriptase were used to reverse-transcribe TCRbeta-specific cDNA from approximately 550 ng total RNA. Three nested multiplex PCR rounds, following a slightly modified ARM-PCR procedure, were used to build the TCRbeta libraries. Each of the first two PCR rounds ran for roughly 9 cycles and used multiplex TRBV1-TRBV30 forward primers together with a Cbeta reverse primer. Sample barcodes and Illumina adapters were added in a final 25-cycle PCR with Deep VentR polymerase. Before sequencing, amplicons of 200-500 bp were gel-purified using a QIAquick gel extraction kit. An Illumina HiSeq 2500 was used to sequence the TCRbeta amplicons, generating 250-bp paired-end reads. The published analysis was carried out like this. Trimmomatic v0.33 was used to quality-trim the reads, and FLASH v1.2.11 was used to merge paired reads so that full CDR3 sequences could be recovered. MiGEC v1.2.1b assigned V, D and J germline segments to the rearranged TCRbeta sequences. VDJtools v1.0.0 computed clonotype statistics and Shannon-Wiener diversity indices. To reduce sampling bias, subsequent analyses other than the diversity analysis used only the 250 most abundant clonotypes in each sample. TCRdb cleaned the public reads at Q25 with fastp, built clones with MiXCR and kept in-frame beta chains. Every distinct CDR3 protein forms one entry, paired with its most common genes and DNA. Here the V and J calls rest on TCRdb's processing, not on the authors' analysis. In all, the sample holds around 330,000 distinct CDR3 sequences, and less than 75% of those were seen once. The ten largest account for roughly 8.6% of the sample.

Recombination joined TRBV29-1 with TRBJ1-2; 9 bases in the middle match TRBD1. Sequenced sample: peripheral blood. The TCR sequence derives from a man aged 40-50 years with primary liver carcinoma and hepatitis B virus infection. The CDR3 region has the sequence CSVASRLQGAFGYTF. The sequenced DNA is TGTAGCGTGGCCTCCCGCCTACAGGGGGCTTTTGGCTACACCTTC.